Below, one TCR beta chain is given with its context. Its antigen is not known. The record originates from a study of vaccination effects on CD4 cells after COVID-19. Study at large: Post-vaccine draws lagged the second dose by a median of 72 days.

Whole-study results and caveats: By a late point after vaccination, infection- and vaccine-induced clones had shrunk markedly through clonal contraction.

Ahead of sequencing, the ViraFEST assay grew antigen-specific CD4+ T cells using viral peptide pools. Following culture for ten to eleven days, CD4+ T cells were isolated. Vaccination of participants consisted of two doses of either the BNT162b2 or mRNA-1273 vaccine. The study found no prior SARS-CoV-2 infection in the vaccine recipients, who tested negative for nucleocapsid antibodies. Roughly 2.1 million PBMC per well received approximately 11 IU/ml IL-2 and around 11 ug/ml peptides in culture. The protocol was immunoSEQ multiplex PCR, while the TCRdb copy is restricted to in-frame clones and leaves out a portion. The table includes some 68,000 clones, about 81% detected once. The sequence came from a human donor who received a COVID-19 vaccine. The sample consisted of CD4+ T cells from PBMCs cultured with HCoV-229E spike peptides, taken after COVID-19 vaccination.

The CDR3 nucleotides read TGCGCCAGCAGCTTGGTTGAGACCCAGTACTTC. Translated: CASSLVETQYF. V and J are TRBV5-1 and TRBJ2-5; no clear D. Germline V gene lookup returns CDR1 SGHRS and CDR2 YFSETQ. CDR3 length equals 11 residues. Trimming removed 0 bases at V and 5 bases at J, with 2 bases between.